This TCR beta chain is from a study of shared clonotypes between healthy human individuals. Trimming pared 4 bases from V and 6 bases from J, leaving 10 bases between. CDR3 length equals 12 residues. The germline V gene encodes CDR1 SGHAT and CDR2 FQNNGV. As concerns this clone: Its antigen is unidentified.

Naivety among CD8 cells was defined by CD45RO negativity and positive CCR7 selection, thereby excluding terminally differentiated effector memory CD45RA+ cells. Donors were healthy HIV-negative adults without recently reported acute infections or vaccinations. Whole-study findings and limits: Across a handful of donors, naive CD4 shared 5% to 6.5%, naive CD8 around 3.5%, memory CD4 about 2.4%, memory CD8 around 0.36%.

Profiling relied on immunoSEQ multiplex PCR, and the TCRdb table lists in-frame clones only, not all of them. The repertoire holds about 820,000 clones, with over 90% as singletons. The receptor was derived from a man aged 25 to 45 in good health. The chain combines TRBV11-2 with TRBJ2-7; D is ambiguous. Material for sequencing was naive CD8+ T cells sorted from blood. DNA for the CDR3: TGTGCCAGCAGCTCTAGAACGCGCGAGCAGTACTTC. It specifies CASSSRTREQYF.